The source of this TCR beta chain is a study of blood T cells in healthy people across ages. CDR1 is MGHRA and CDR2 is YSYEKL in the germline V gene. There are 17 residues in the CDR3. For the second PCR, which ran for roughly 6 to 11 cycles, a sample-barcoded 5' primer and a J-beta primer mix were used. Sequencing recovered at least 2.5 million CDR3-containing paired-end reads from each sample. One entry per CDR3 protein results from TCRdb running MiXCR on the 5' RACE reads. The sample consists of around 690,000 distinct CDR3 sequences, about 53% of them appearing once. In the case of this clonotype: Its antigen is unidentified.

Study results and caveats: In long-lived donors, naive CD4+ cell counts and diversity exceeded those of aged donors.

This receptor was obtained from a man in his fifties or sixties in good health. Specimen: blood. This chain uses TRBV4-1 with TRBJ2-4; 10 nucleotides line up with TRBD2. The DNA end is more similar to TRBJ2-5, so the J call may be wrong. CDR3: CASSRSRLAGSQETQYF. Written as DNA, the CDR3 is TGCGCCAGCAGCCGAAGTCGACTAGCGGGCTCCCAAGAGACCCAGTACTTC.